These 32 T cell receptor beta chains were sequenced from one sample in a study of shared clonotypes between healthy human individuals. Assay used: immunoSEQ multiplex PCR; TCRdb lists only in-frame clones, some missing. This sample has approximately 1.9 million clones; about 94% occur once, and the top ten carry 1.5% to 2%. CD45RO-negative cells were positively selected for CCR7, leaving out terminally differentiated effector memory CD45RA+ cells. The sample taken for sequencing was naive CD8+ T cells from PBMCs. The origin of the receptors is a man younger than 35 in good health. Some clones in this sample may be carry-over from other donors' samples.

The rearrangement links TRBV4-3 to TRBJ1-1; D is perhaps TRBD1 (5 bases). The V and J ends lost 0 bases and 6 bases respectively, with 14 bases between them. The germline V gene has CDR1 LGHNA and CDR2 YSLEER. The CDR3 is 15 residues long. The CDR3 DNA is TGCGCCAGCAGCCAAGACCTTGGGAGGGGTCCTGAAGCTTTCTTT. As protein: CASSQDLGRGPEAFF.

This sequence joins TRBV7-9 and TRBJ2-7; D possibly corresponds to TRBD2 (6 bases). The CDR3 length is 17 residues. The V and J ends lost 0 bases and 3 bases respectively, with 18 bases between them. Germline CDR1 and CDR2: SEHNR and FQNEAQ (reference sequence). As DNA, the CDR3 is TGTGCCAGCAGCTTAGCGGGGGAGGTAGGGACCGACTACGAGCAGTACTTC. Protein: CASSLAGEVGTDYEQYF.

The chain recombines TRBV9 with TRBJ2-1, with 10 nucleotides matching TRBD2. In germline, CDR1 is SGDLS, CDR2 YYNGEE. The ends lost 3 bases at V and 8 bases at J; junction bases unmatched: 8. The CDR3 is made up of 15 amino acids. Written as DNA, the CDR3 is TGTGCCAGCAGCGAAAGCGGGAGGGTCTTGGATGAGCAGTTCTTC. It translates to CASSESGRVLDEQFF.

The V call is TRBV29-1, the J call TRBJ1-2, with no clear D. Germline CDR1 reads SQVTM; CDR2 reads ANQGSEA. V was shortened by 6 bases and J by 1 base, with 9 bases between the two germline ends. CDR3 length: 12 amino acids. The CDR3 loop reads CSVVTVNYGYTF. DNA for the CDR3: TGCAGCGTCGTAACAGTTAACTATGGCTACACCTTC.

The rearrangement joins TRBV29-1 to TRBJ2-2; possibly TRBD2 for D (6 bases). Per the germline V gene, CDR1 is SQVTM and CDR2 is ANQGSEA. Trimming took off 6 bases at V and 2 bases at J, with 10 bases between the two ends. The CDR3 is made up of 13 amino acids. CDR3 DNA sequence: TGCAGCGTCCGGAGGGCCAACACCGGGGAGCTGTTTTTT. Translation: CSVRRANTGELFF.

CDR3 bases: TGTGCCAGCAGCCCGACCGGGACAGGGTTCTACGAGCAGTACTTC. Residues: CASSPTGTGFYEQYF. This chain joins TRBV4-2 and TRBJ2-7; TRBD1 aligns across 9 bases. Germline CDR1 and CDR2: LGHNA and YNFKEQ. V shed 4 bases, J shed 3 bases, and the junction held 7 bases outside the gene matches. This CDR3 region has 15 residues.

V gene TRBV27 combines with J gene TRBJ1-4; D possibly corresponds to TRBD1 (6 bases). CDR1 is MNHEY, CDR2 SMNVEV, per germline (reference sequence). The CDR3 runs to 15 residues. Trimming took 7 bases from V and 6 from J, leaving 18 bases between them. For the CDR3, the DNA is TGTGCCAGCAAGGGGGGTGCGTCCCCCGATGAAAAACTGTTTTTT. Translation: CASKGGASPDEKLFF.

As concerns this clone: Other DNA sequences in the sample encode the same CDR3. The V gene is TRBV6-5, the J gene TRBJ1-5; D gene ambiguous. CDR3 length: 14 amino acids. Trimming shortened V by 0 bases and J by 5 bases, and 8 bases separated the two germline ends. CDR1 and CDR2 (germline): MNHEY, SVGAGI. CDR3 amino acids: CASSYSEGYQPQHF. DNA of the CDR3: TGTGCCAGCAGTTACTCGGAGGGTTATCAGCCCCAGCATTTT.

This clone was picked up one time. The gene calls are TRBV20-1 and TRBJ1-2; no firm D call. CDR1 and CDR2 from the germline V gene are DFQATT and SNEGSKA (reference sequence). This CDR3 region has 11 residues. The V gene lost 0 bases and the J gene lost 7 bases, with 6 bases spanning the gap. The CDR3: CSARDLVGYTF. CDR3 in DNA: TGCAGTGCTAGAGACCTGGTTGGCTACACCTTC.

This clone came up once. The gene calls are TRBV11-3 and TRBJ2-7, with D perhaps assigned TRBD1 or TRBD2 (5 bases each). Germline V gene data show CDR1 as SGHNT and CDR2 as YENEEA. This CDR3 has 15 residues. V lost 4 bases and J 3 bases, leaving 16 bases between the germline ends. The CDR3 DNA follows: TGTGCCAGCAGCTCCGGGACCGGTCCTCTCTACGAGCAGTACTTC. Its translation is CASSSGTGPLYEQYF. Filled out from reference TRBV11-3 and TRBJ2-7, the complete variable domain reads EAGVVQSPRYKIIEKKQPVAFWCNPISGHNTLYWYLQNLGQGPELLIRYENEEAVDDSQLPKDRFSAERLKGVDSTLKIQPAELGDSAVYLCASSSGTGPLYEQYFGPGTRLTVT.

In the case of this clone: Within the sample, other DNA sequences also encode this same CDR3. The chain is built from TRBV9 and TRBJ2-3; D is ambiguous. Germline CDR1 SGDLS, CDR2 YYNGEE. This CDR3 region has 13 residues. The ends were cut back, 3 bases at V and 3 bases at J, with 8 bases in the middle. The CDR3 coding sequence is TGTGCCAGCAGCGGGCTAGGGACAGATACGCAGTATTTT. Encoded protein: CASSGLGTDTQYF.

V usage is TRBV11-2 and J usage is TRBJ2-5, with D maybe TRBD1 (6 bases). With 6 bases removed from V and 5 bases from J, the gap between germline ends came to 13 bases. There are 13 residues in the CDR3. The germline CDR1 and CDR2 sequences are SGHAT and FQNNGV. The chain's CDR3 is CASRNRAGETQYF. CDR3 DNA sequence: TGTGCCAGCAGGAACAGGGCCGGTGAGACCCAGTACTTC. The full variable domain, rest sourced from reference TRBV11-2 and TRBJ2-5, is EAGVAQSPRYKIIEKRQSVAFWCNPISGHATLYWYQQILGQGPKLLIQFQNNGVVDDSQLPKDRFSAERLKGVDSTLKIQPAKLEDSAVYLCASRNRAGETQYFGPGTRLLVL.

The chain couples TRBV9 to TRBJ2-1; the match to TRBD2 covers 7 bases. This CDR3 spans 16 amino acids. V trimming: 0 bases; J trimming: 8 bases; junction bases outside the gene matches: 11. CDR1 and CDR2 (germline): SGDLS, YYNGEE. The CDR3 DNA reads TGTGCCAGCAGCGTAGTGGGGGGGTCAAGCAACGATGAGCAGTTCTTC. It specifies CASSVVGGSSNDEQFF.

The chain recombines TRBV28 with TRBJ1-5; tentatively, D is TRBD1 (5 bases). CDR1 and CDR2 from the germline V gene are MDHEN and SYDVKM. CDR3 length: 14 amino acids. V lost 5 bases and J lost 5, with 13 bases in between. CDR3 in DNA: TGTGCCAGCAGTCTGCCCGGGGCCCATCAGCCCCAGCATTTT. It yields the protein CASSLPGAHQPQHF.

This chain uses TRBV15 with TRBJ2-7; D is uncertain. The germline CDR1 and CDR2 sequences are LNHNV and YYDKDF (reference sequence). Trimming pared 5 bases from V and 0 bases from J, leaving 20 bases between. The CDR3 is made up of 17 amino acids. This chain's CDR3 is CATSRGSHLSASYEQYF. In DNA, the CDR3 is TGTGCCACCAGCCGTGGCAGTCACCTATCCGCCTCCTACGAGCAGTACTTC.

This clone showed up just a few times. The V call is TRBV15, the J call TRBJ2-7, with D perhaps TRBD1 or TRBD2 (5 bases each). This CDR3 contains 12 residues. The germline gives CDR1 LNHNV, CDR2 YYDKDF (reference sequence). V was shortened by 3 bases and J by 7 bases, with 10 bases between the two germline ends. As DNA, the CDR3 is TGTGCCACCAGCAGGGGCGAGGGGGAGCAGTACTTC. Translation: CATSRGEGEQYF.

Only a few counts were recorded for this clone. Other DNA variants within this sample encode the same CDR3. This sequence joins TRBV4-1 and TRBJ1-1; no firm D call. The V gene's germline CDR1 is MGHRA and CDR2 YSYEKL. V lost 1 base to trimming and J lost 5 bases, with 2 bases between them. The CDR3 runs to 11 residues. The CDR3 coding sequence is TGCGCCAGCAGCCAAGGGACTGAAGCTTTCTTT. Translated, it gives CASSQGTEAFF.

The genes are TRBV27 and TRBJ1-1; tentative D call: TRBD1 (5 bases). Trimming shortened V by 3 bases and J by 5 bases, and 13 bases separated the two germline ends. This CDR3 is 14 amino acids long. Per germline, CDR1 MNHEY and CDR2 SMNVEV (reference sequence). CDR3 residues: CASSFGGTGTEAFF. The CDR3 DNA sequence: TGTGCCAGCAGTTTCGGGGGAACAGGAACTGAAGCTTTCTTT.

The V and J genes are TRBV29-1 and TRBJ2-7; TRBD2 is a possible D gene (6 bases). V shed 5 bases and J shed 6 bases, with 8 bases lying between them. The CDR3 runs 10 residues. Germline CDR1 SQVTM, CDR2 ANQGSEA. As DNA, the CDR3 is TGCAGCGTTTGGGGAGGCGAGCAGTACTTC. It is translated as CSVWGGEQYF.

The chain is built from TRBV11-2 and TRBJ2-2; a possible D gene is TRBD2 (6 bases). V shed 2 bases and J shed 5 bases, with 18 bases lying between them. The CDR3 has 17 residues. Per germline, CDR1 SGHAT and CDR2 FQNNGV. The CDR3 coding sequence is TGTGCCAGCAGCTTACCCCCGGAGTGGGGGGAGACCGGGGAGCTGTTTTTT. Translated: CASSLPPEWGETGELFF.

The rearrangement uses TRBV9 and TRBJ2-1; 7 bases align to TRBD1. The germline gives CDR1 SGDLS, CDR2 YYNGEE. Losses at the gene ends were 0 bases for V and 1 base for J; bases not matched to a gene: 10. The CDR3 length is 18 residues. CDR3 sequence (DNA): TGTGCCAGCAGCGTAGGGTTCCCCGGGACAGAGTCCTACAATGAGCAGTTCTTC. Protein: CASSVGFPGTESYNEQFF. Full variable domain (missing parts from reference TRBV9 and TRBJ2-1): DSGVTQTPKHLITATGQRVTLRCSPRSGDLSVYWYQQSLDQGLQFLIQYYNGEERAKGNILERFSAQQFPDLHSELNLSSLELGDSALYFCASSVGFPGTESYNEQFFGPGTRLTVL.

J is TRBJ2-5 and V is TRBV15; D is uncertain. CDR3 size: 16 residues. The V end was cut by 4 bases, the J end by 7 bases, with 22 bases between. Germline lookup yields CDR1 LNHNV and CDR2 YYDKDF (reference sequence). The DNA for the CDR3 is TGTGCCACCAGCACAGTCCCGTTAGGACCAACTCGGACCCAGTACTTC. This translates into CATSTVPLGPTRTQYF.

The DNA of the CDR3 is TGCAGGGTTTCCTCCTACAATGAGCAGTTCTTC. This encodes CRVSSYNEQFF. The chain has TRBV29-1 and TRBJ2-1, with D unclear. CDR3 length equals 11 residues. CDR1 is SQVTM, CDR2 ANQGSEA, per germline.

This clone was detected once. V usage is TRBV11-2 and J usage is TRBJ1-2, with D maybe TRBD1 (5 bases). V was shortened by 3 bases and J by 6 bases, with 14 bases between the two germline ends. Per germline, CDR1 SGHAT and CDR2 FQNNGV. The CDR3 is 14 residues long. The DNA for the CDR3 is TGTGCCAGCAGCTTCGGTCAGGGAGGTGATGGCTACACCTTC. It translates to CASSFGQGGDGYTF.

The table lists this clone with a count of one. This rearrangement joins TRBV28 to TRBJ1-2; TRBD1 agrees at 9 bases. The CDR3 covers 15 residues. After removal of 5 bases from V and 3 bases from J, the junction contained 7 bases not matched to a gene. Per germline, CDR1 MDHEN and CDR2 SYDVKM. The CDR3 DNA reads as TGTGCCAGCAGTCCGACGCGGACAGGGGACTATGGCTACACCTTC. This encodes CASSPTRTGDYGYTF.

On this clone: Distinct nucleotide sequences in the sample also encode this CDR3. CDR3: CASSLSGNEQFF. CDR3 DNA: TGTGCCAGCAGCTTAAGTGGTAATGAGCAGTTCTTC. The chain has TRBV7-9 and TRBJ2-1; no definite D call. Between the trimmed V and J ends, which lost 2 bases and 7 bases, there was a span of 6 bases. The CDR3 loop spans 12 amino acids. Germline CDR1 is SEHNR and CDR2 is FQNEAQ (reference sequence).

The chain carries TRBV28 and TRBJ2-3; D is unclear. Germline CDR1 and CDR2: MDHEN and SYDVKM. The ends were cut back, 5 bases at V and 4 bases at J, with 7 bases in the middle. The CDR3 consists of 12 residues. CDR3 nucleotides: TGTGCCAGCAGTCCGAACTCAGATACGCAGTATTTT. Translation: CASSPNSDTQYF. The variable domain in full, with the rest retrieved from reference TRBV28 and TRBJ2-3, is DVKVTQSSRYLVKRTGEKVFLECVQDMDHENMFWYRQDPGLGLRLIYFSYDVKMKEKGDIPEGYSVSREKKERFSLILESASTNQTSMYLCASSPNSDTQYFGPGTRLTVL.

Of note for this clone: The same CDR3 is also encoded by other DNA sequences in this sample. This chain uses TRBV13 with TRBJ2-7; the match to TRBD1 covers 9 bases. The trim removed 5 bases at V and 2 bases at J, leaving 4 bases unmatched. There are 14 residues in the CDR3. Germline V gene data show CDR1 as PRHDT and CDR2 as FYEKMQ (reference sequence). The CDR3 DNA sequence: TGTGCCAGCAGCACCCGACAGGGGGCCTACGAGCAGTACTTC. Protein: CASSTRQGAYEQYF. Full variable domain (rest looked up from reference TRBV13 and TRBJ2-7): AAGVIQSPRHLIKEKRETATLKCYPIPRHDTVYWYQQGPGQDPQFLISFYEKMQSDKGSIPDRFSAQQFSDYHSELNMSSLELGDSALYFCASSTRQGAYEQYFGPGTRLTVT.

This clone was observed a single time. The genes are TRBV7-9 and TRBJ2-7; D ambiguous. V shed 6 bases and J shed 6 bases, with 15 bases lying between them. CDR1 and CDR2 (germline): SEHNR, FQNEAQ (reference sequence). CDR3 length: 13 residues. CDR3 coding DNA: TGTGCCAGCAGTCCAGATCAGGCAGGCGAGCAGTACTTC. It specifies CASSPDQAGEQYF.

This clone was observed once. The gene calls are TRBV27 and TRBJ2-1; D not resolved. CDR3 length equals 15 residues. Germline V gene lookup returns CDR1 MNHEY and CDR2 SMNVEV (reference sequence). V was shortened by 6 bases and J by 2 bases, with 14 bases between the two germline ends. CDR3 sequence (DNA): TGTGCCAGCAGCCTCATTCCCAGCGCCTACAATGAGCAGTTCTTC. This gives the protein CASSLIPSAYNEQFF.

The chain employs TRBV11-1 and TRBJ2-1, with D perhaps given as TRBD1 or TRBD2 (5 bases each). The V and J ends lost 5 bases and 1 base respectively, with 15 bases between them. This CDR3 contains 16 residues. Germline CDR1 reads SGHAT; CDR2 reads FQDESV (reference sequence). In DNA, the CDR3 is TGTGCCAGCAGCCCACTTGAGGGGCTTTCCTACAATGAGCAGTTCTTC. Protein sequence: CASSPLEGLSYNEQFF.

This chain links TRBV9 with TRBJ2-3; TRBD2 might be the D (6 bases). Germline V gene lookup returns CDR1 SGDLS and CDR2 YYNGEE. V was clipped by 3 bases and J by 1 base, with 15 bases between them. The CDR3 is 16 residues long. The CDR3 region is CASSARGGHGTDTQYF. Written as DNA, the CDR3 is TGTGCCAGCAGCGCGCGGGGTGGCCATGGCACAGATACGCAGTATTTT. Based on the CDR3 plus reference TRBV9 and TRBJ2-3, the full variable domain is DSGVTQTPKHLITATGQRVTLRCSPRSGDLSVYWYQQSLDQGLQFLIQYYNGEERAKGNILERFSAQQFPDLHSELNLSSLELGDSALYFCASSARGGHGTDTQYFGPGTRLTVL.